The next 30 T cell receptor beta chains were all read from a single sample in a study of cytomegalovirus exposure and HLA in healthy donors. PCR involved 60 Vbeta and 13 Jbeta primers. Method: immunoSEQ multiplex PCR; TCRdb's copy keeps in-frame clones and lacks some. The data show 160,000 or so clones, around 75% seen once. What was sequenced was PBMCs. Source of these receptors: a female donor in good health and CMV-seronegative.

The chain is built from TRBV28 and TRBJ1-6, with TRBD1 as a possible D gene (5 bases). V lost 4 bases to trimming and J lost 9 bases, with 16 bases between them. Germline loops: CDR1 MDHEN, CDR2 SYDVKM. CDR3 size: 15 residues. The CDR3, as DNA: TGTGCCAGCAGTTGGGGGGGAACTGGGAGTTCACCCCTCCACTTT. The encoded protein is CASSWGGTGSSPLHF.

This sequence joins TRBV19 and TRBJ2-2; 10 bases fit TRBD1. The length of the CDR3 is 16 residues. With 6 bases clipped from V and 4 bases from J, the junction kept 8 bases outside the gene matches. Germline V gene lookup returns CDR1 LNHDA and CDR2 SQIVND (reference sequence). The CDR3 region is CASSSLGTGATGELFF. CDR3 DNA: TGTGCCAGTAGCTCTCTGGGGACAGGGGCCACCGGGGAGCTGTTTTTT. The whole variable domain, remainder taken from reference TRBV19 and TRBJ2-2, is DGGITQSPKYLFRKEGQNVTLSCEQNLNHDAMYWYRQDPGQGLRLIYYSQIVNDFQKGDIAEGYSVSREKKESFPLTVTSAQKNPTAFYLCASSSLGTGATGELFFGEGSRLTVL.

This clone showed up just once. This chain links TRBV2 with TRBJ2-5; 8 nucleotides match TRBD2. V was pared by 7 bases and J by 6 bases, with 10 bases of the junction left unmatched. CDR1 is SNHLY, CDR2 FYNNEI, per germline. This CDR3 has 14 residues. This CDR3 is CASTAGTSRQTQYF. CDR3 bases: TGTGCCAGCACTGCCGGGACTAGTAGGCAGACCCAGTACTTC.

V usage is TRBV30 and J usage is TRBJ1-2, with 8 nucleotides matching TRBD1. The trim removed 3 bases at V and 2 bases at J, leaving 29 bases unmatched. Germline V gene data show CDR1 as GTSNPN and CDR2 as SVGIG (reference sequence). The CDR3 length is 22 residues. DNA for the CDR3: TGTGCCTGGAGCCAGGCCCAGACGCTCGTAGGGCCCCGACAGGGGAGCAACTATGGCTACACCTTC. Translated, it gives CAWSQAQTLVGPRQGSNYGYTF. Based on the CDR3 plus reference TRBV30 and TRBJ1-2, the full variable domain is SQTIHQWPATLVQPVGSPLSLECTVEGTSNPNLYWYRQAAGRGLQLLFYSVGIGQISSEVPQNLSASRPQDRQFILSSKKLLLSDSGFYLCAWSQAQTLVGPRQGSNYGYTFGSGTRLTVV.

The genes are TRBV7-2 and TRBJ2-5; D might be TRBD2 (7 bases). The DNA end lines up better with TRBJ2-7; the J call may be wrong. The CDR3 runs to 15 residues. Germline V gene lookup returns CDR1 SGHTA and CDR2 FQGNSA. The CDR3 is CASSLGGGQMYEQYF. CDR3 in DNA: TGTGCCAGCAGCTTAGGCGGGGGCCAGATGTACGAGCAGTACTTC.

The chain is built from TRBV7-2 and TRBJ1-5; D is perhaps TRBD1 (5 bases). CDR3 length: 15 residues. Germline V gene lookup returns CDR1 SGHTA and CDR2 FQGNSA. Trimming left V 5 bases short and J 1 base short, with 12 bases between. The CDR3 protein is CASSPRQGSNQPQHF. The CDR3 nucleotides are TGTGCCAGCAGCCCCCGGCAGGGAAGCAATCAGCCCCAGCATTTT.

The V call is TRBV7-9, the J call TRBJ2-5; D unresolved. The last part of the DNA fits TRBJ2-7 better; the J call may be wrong. The CDR3 is 11 amino acids. Germline CDR1 and CDR2: SEHNR and FQNEAQ (reference sequence). CDR3 bases: TGTGCCAGCAGCTTTACAGACGAGCAGTACTTC. Protein product: CASSFTDEQYF.

The chain recombines TRBV11-1 with TRBJ2-7, with 14 positions matching TRBD2. The trim removed 5 bases at V and 6 bases at J, leaving 9 bases unmatched. From germline, CDR1 is SGHAT and CDR2 FQDESV (reference sequence). This CDR3 is 16 amino acids long. The CDR3 loop is CASSPRLAGGMAEQYF. The CDR3 DNA is TGTGCCAGCAGCCCCCGACTAGCGGGAGGGATGGCCGAGCAGTACTTC.

This chain links TRBV6-6 with TRBJ2-7, with D maybe TRBD1 (6 bases). V was trimmed by 7 bases and J by 5 bases, leaving 15 bases between them. This CDR3 has 13 amino acids. Germline lookup yields CDR1 MNHNY and CDR2 SVGAGI (reference sequence). The CDR3: CASKAAGVHEQYF. As DNA, the CDR3 is TGTGCCAGCAAGGCGGCAGGGGTCCACGAGCAGTACTTC.

V usage is TRBV6-1 and J usage is TRBJ2-1, with D possibly matching TRBD1 (5 bases). This CDR3 has 14 amino acids. The germline gives CDR1 MNHNS, CDR2 SASEGT. Trimming left V 10 bases short and J 0 bases short, with 13 bases between. CDR3 sequence: CANRRDSSYNEQFF. The CDR3 coding sequence is TGTGCCAACAGACGCGACAGCTCCTACAATGAGCAGTTCTTC.

The chain is built from TRBV12-5 and TRBJ2-3, with D maybe TRBD2 (6 bases). The V gene's germline CDR1 is LGHNT and CDR2 FRNRAP. The CDR3 has 15 amino acids. Between the trimmed V and J ends, which lost 4 bases and 7 bases, there was a span of 18 bases. The DNA of the CDR3 is TGTGCTAGTGGTTCTTGGGGATCAGGGAGGCATACGCAGTATTTT. This codes for CASGSWGSGRHTQYF.

This clone was seen a handful of times. The chain couples TRBV6-1 to TRBJ2-5, with a weak D call TRBD2 (6 bases). The germline V and J ends were trimmed by 8 bases and 5 bases, with 21 bases remaining between them. Per the germline V gene, CDR1 is MNHNS and CDR2 is SASEGT. CDR3 length: 15 residues. The DNA of the CDR3 is TGTGCCAGCGTGGGGCAGGGACTTAGCGTGGAGACCCAGTACTTC. Its translation is CASVGQGLSVETQYF.

This clone was seen a handful of times. The gene calls are TRBV7-8 and TRBJ2-2, with D possibly being TRBD1 (6 bases). V was clipped by 5 bases and J by 1 base, with 11 bases between them. The CDR3 has 15 amino acids. Germline lookup yields CDR1 SGHVS and CDR2 FQNEAQ. CDR3 nucleotides: TGTGCCAGCAGCCGAGGGACATTGAACACCGGGGAGCTGTTTTTT. Translation: CASSRGTLNTGELFF.

This clone was found a few times. The rearrangement links TRBV30 to TRBJ2-7, with D possibly matching TRBD2 (5 bases). The germline gives CDR1 GTSNPN, CDR2 SVGIG (reference sequence). V lost 3 bases and J 6 bases, leaving 12 bases between the germline ends. The length of the CDR3 is 12 residues. In nucleotides, the CDR3 is TGTGCCTGGAGGGAGGTCAGAGGCGAGCAGTACTTC. Amino acids: CAWREVRGEQYF.

The chain is built from TRBV9 and TRBJ1-1; D ambiguous. V lost 5 bases, J lost 1 base, and 9 bases lay in between. The CDR3 has 13 amino acids. Germline V gives CDR1 SGDLS, CDR2 YYNGEE. The CDR3 region has the DNA TGTGCCAGCAGAGTGGAGGAGAACACTGAAGCTTTCTTT. The encoded protein is CASRVEENTEAFF.

V and J are TRBV18 and TRBJ1-2; a weak D match, TRBD1 (6 bases). The CDR3 has 15 residues. Trimming took off 2 bases at V and 8 bases at J, with 18 bases between the two ends. Germline assignment: CDR1 KGHSH and CDR2 LQKENI. CDR3 DNA sequence: TGTGCCAGCTCACCAACGGACAGCCGGTTGAAAGGCTACACCTTC. Protein: CASSPTDSRLKGYTF.

The chain links TRBV5-6 to TRBJ2-7, with D possibly being TRBD1 (6 bases). Trimming left V 2 bases short and J 6 bases short, with 18 bases between. From germline, CDR1 is SGHDT and CDR2 YYEEEE. This CDR3 is 15 amino acids long. CDR3 protein: CASSFSQGGTREQYF. The CDR3 DNA reads as TGTGCCAGCAGCTTCTCACAGGGTGGAACGCGCGAGCAGTACTTC.

The V call is TRBV13, the J call TRBJ2-3; D is unresolved. V was trimmed by 2 bases and J by 1 base, leaving 4 bases between them. CDR3 size: 13 residues. The germline CDR1 and CDR2 sequences are PRHDT and FYEKMQ (reference sequence). Here the CDR3 reads CASSLRGTDTQYF. CDR3 bases: TGTGCCAGCAGCTTAAGAGGCACAGATACGCAGTATTTT.

The J gene is TRBJ1-5, the V gene TRBV19; 9 positions match TRBD1. CDR1 is LNHDA, CDR2 SQIVND, per germline (reference sequence). The V and J ends lost 4 bases and 2 bases, in that order; junction bases with no gene match: 6. This CDR3 is built from 16 residues. The CDR3 protein is CASSTLDRGGNQPQHF. The CDR3 nucleotides are TGTGCCAGTAGTACACTGGACAGGGGTGGCAATCAGCCCCAGCATTTT.

The chain uses TRBV27 and TRBJ2-3; a possible D gene is TRBD2 (5 bases). Looked up from germline, CDR1 is MNHEY and CDR2 is SMNVEV (reference sequence). CDR3 size: 15 residues. Between the trimmed V and J ends, which lost 8 bases and 6 bases, there was a span of 21 bases. The CDR3 spells CASSPERSSFDTQYF. CDR3 in DNA: TGTGCCAGCTCCCCTGAGCGGTCCTCCTTCGATACGCAGTATTTT.

As regards this clone: This sample also contains other DNA sequences that code for the same CDR3. CDR3 coding DNA: TGCGCCAGCAGCCAAGACAGGAACACTGAAGCTTTCTTT. Protein product: CASSQDRNTEAFF. The chain couples TRBV4-3 to TRBJ1-1; D is ambiguous. Germline CDR1 is LGHNA and CDR2 is YSLEER. The CDR3 consists of 13 residues. Trimming removed 0 bases at V and 1 base at J, with 3 bases between.

This rearrangement joins TRBV6-5 to TRBJ2-5, with D possibly being TRBD2 (5 bases). V lost 4 bases and J 11 bases, leaving 20 bases between the germline ends. From germline, CDR1 is MNHEY and CDR2 SVGAGI. The CDR3 covers 14 residues. The CDR3: CASSSPVPPWEQYF. In nucleotides, the CDR3 is TGTGCCAGCAGTTCGCCGGTTCCACCGTGGGAGCAGTACTTC.

In its sample, this clone was seen once. The V call is TRBV6-4, the J call TRBJ2-3, with 8 nucleotides matching TRBD1. This CDR3 comprises 15 residues. Germline-derived CDR1 and CDR2 are MRHNA and SNTAGT. V trimming: 6 bases; J trimming: 0 bases; junction bases outside the gene matches: 5. CDR3 residues: CASSDRGLSTDTQYF. The CDR3 coding sequence is TGTGCCAGCAGCGACAGGGGCCTTAGCACAGATACGCAGTATTTT.

The chain combines TRBV30 with TRBJ2-5; D is ambiguous. Germline-derived CDR1 and CDR2 are GTSNPN and SVGIG (reference sequence). CDR3 size: 11 residues. With 3 bases removed from V and 2 bases from J, the gap between germline ends came to 4 bases. CDR3 nucleotides: TGTGCCTGGAGCAGGCAAGAGACCCAGTACTTC. Amino acid sequence: CAWSRQETQYF. The entire variable domain, with the rest obtained from reference TRBV30 and TRBJ2-5, is as follows: SQTIHQWPATLVQPVGSPLSLECTVEGTSNPNLYWYRQAAGRGLQLLFYSVGIGQISSEVPQNLSASRPQDRQFILSSKKLLLSDSGFYLCAWSRQETQYFGPGTRLLVL.

This clone has just a few counts. The chain has TRBV10-3 and TRBJ1-2; D is uncertain. Germline CDR1 and CDR2: ENHRY and SYGVKD. The germline V and J ends were trimmed by 4 bases and 0 bases, with 9 bases remaining between them. The CDR3 is 14 amino acids. The CDR3 spells CAISGSPANYGYTF. The CDR3 coding sequence is TGTGCCATCAGTGGGTCCCCAGCTAACTATGGCTACACCTTC.

This clone came up a few times. This chain's CDR3 is CASSFGTGLVTEAFF. As DNA, the CDR3 is TGTGCCAGTAGCTTTGGGACAGGGCTGGTCACTGAAGCTTTCTTT. The chain joins TRBV19 to TRBJ1-1; TRBD1 agrees at 9 bases. The CDR3 totals 15 residues. The germline V gene encodes CDR1 LNHDA and CDR2 SQIVND (reference sequence). V shed 6 bases, J shed 4 bases, and the junction held 9 bases outside the gene matches.

The gene calls are TRBV9 and TRBJ2-3, with 8 nucleotides matching TRBD2. Germline CDR1 reads SGDLS; CDR2 reads YYNGEE. This CDR3 contains 15 residues. The J segment lost 2 bases and the V segment lost 3 bases, leaving 5 bases of the junction unmatched. CDR3 nucleotides: TGTGCCAGCAGCGACGGGGGGGACCTCACAGATACGCAGTATTTT. Translation gives CASSDGGDLTDTQYF. The full variable domain, its missing parts supplied by reference TRBV9 and TRBJ2-3, is DSGVTQTPKHLITATGQRVTLRCSPRSGDLSVYWYQQSLDQGLQFLIQYYNGEERAKGNILERFSAQQFPDLHSELNLSSLELGDSALYFCASSDGGDLTDTQYFGPGTRLTVL.

A single count supports this clone. This chain uses TRBV6-5 with TRBJ1-1; the D gene is possibly TRBD1 (5 bases). V was shortened by 2 bases and J by 0 bases, with 13 bases between the two germline ends. Germline lookup yields CDR1 MNHEY and CDR2 SVGAGI. This CDR3 is 16 amino acids long. The CDR3 region is CASSYRGLGLNTEAFF. In nucleotides, the CDR3 is TGTGCCAGCAGTTACAGGGGCCTTGGATTGAACACTGAAGCTTTCTTT.

This sequence joins TRBV9 and TRBJ1-1; D unresolved. Germline values: CDR1 SGDLS, CDR2 YYNGEE. This CDR3 region has 12 residues. Trimming removed 4 bases from V and 6 bases from J, with 10 bases in between. Written as DNA, the CDR3 is TGTGCCAGCAGCCCCCCTAGCCCTGAAGCTTTCTTT. The encoded protein is CASSPPSPEAFF.

The rearrangement links TRBV21-1 to TRBJ1-2. TRBV21-1 is marked as a pseudogene. This CDR3 comprises 10 residues. The DNA of the CDR3 is TGTGACCGGCGGGGTCCGGGCTACACCTTC. Translation: CDRRGPGYTF.